This T cell receptor (beta chain) stems from a study of monozygotic twins with inflammatory bowel disease. The study's findings and limits: Compared with healthy co-twins, IBD patients showed reduced TCRbeta repertoire diversity by inverse Simpson. Repertoire likeness was no different across concordant and discordant twins, perhaps owing to restricted power.

In regard to this clonotype: Its antigen remains unidentified.

From germline, CDR1 is LGHNA and CDR2 YSLEER. The CDR3 is 15 residues long. TCRdb reprocessed the 5' RACE reads and keeps a single row for each CDR3 protein, giving no DNA. The ten most abundant clones cover 2.4% of a sample with a few hundred thousand distinct CDR3 sequences. Skipping T cell sorting, the study isolated total RNA directly from whole blood. This TCR was sampled from a human donor with ulcerative colitis or Crohn's disease, or a healthy co-twin of an affected twin (not recorded which). The chain uses TRBV4-3 and TRBJ2-1; with no DNA, the TCRdb D assignment of TRBD2 cannot be verified. The specimen sequenced was blood. CDR3 residues: CASSQDLAGNNEQFF.